This T cell receptor beta chain was observed in a study of cytomegalovirus exposure and HLA in healthy donors. Study-wide results and caveats: In all likelihood, a cluster of highly shared sequence variants was a sequencing artifact. Earlier results showed most TCR beta V segments being productive about 87% or about 30% of the time.

Points on this clone: Its antigen remains unidentified.

This CDR3 spans 16 amino acids. Deletions cut 3 bases from V and 2 bases from J, with 16 bases between. CDR1 and CDR2 (germline): MDHEN, SYDVKM. The PCR was carried out with 60 Vbeta primers and 13 Jbeta primers. Profiled with immunoSEQ multiplex PCR; TCRdb holds only in-frame clones, not every one. The sample has around 100,000 clones; approximately 79% are singletons. The gene calls are TRBV28 and TRBJ1-1; a weak D match, TRBD1 (6 bases). This clonotype originated in a woman in her 40s in good health and CMV-seronegative. Sequencing was performed on PBMCs. The CDR3 spells CASSFMSGEYNTEAFF. The CDR3 DNA follows: TGTGCCAGCAGTTTCATGTCAGGGGAATACAACACTGAAGCTTTCTTT.